The text below deals with one T cell receptor beta chain. The data are from a study of blood T cell repertoires in COVID-19. The overall study: Samples taken during acute and convalescent COVID-19 were collected in the United States, Italy and Spain.

The table came from immunoSEQ multiplex PCR; TCRdb's copy has only in-frame clones and leaves some out. The sample has 250,000 or so clones; about 90% are singletons. The TCR comes from a man aged 18 to 29 with active or convalescent COVID-19. Sequences were obtained from peripheral blood.

The DNA of the CDR3 is TGTGCCAGCAGCGAGCCGGGAGAGCAGTACTTC. Translating gives CASSEPGEQYF. The genes are TRBV9 and TRBJ2-7; perhaps TRBD2 as D (5 bases). Germline CDR1 SGDLS, CDR2 YYNGEE. The CDR3 totals 11 residues. V lost 3 bases and J 7 bases, leaving 8 bases between the germline ends.